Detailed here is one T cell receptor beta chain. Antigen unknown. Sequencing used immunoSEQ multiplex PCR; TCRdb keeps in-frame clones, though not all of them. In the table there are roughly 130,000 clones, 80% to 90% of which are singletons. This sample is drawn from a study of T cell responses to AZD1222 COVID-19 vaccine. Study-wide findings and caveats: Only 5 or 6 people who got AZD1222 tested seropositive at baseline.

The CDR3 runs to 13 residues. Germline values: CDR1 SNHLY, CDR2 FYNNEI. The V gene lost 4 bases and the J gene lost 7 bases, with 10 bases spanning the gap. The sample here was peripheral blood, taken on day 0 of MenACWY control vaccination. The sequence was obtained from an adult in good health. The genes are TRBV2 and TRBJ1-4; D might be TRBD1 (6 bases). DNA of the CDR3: TGTGCCAGCAGTGGCAGGGGCGGTGAAAAACTGTTTTTT. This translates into CASSGRGGEKLFF.